These T cell receptor beta chains were read from a single sample in a study of T cells in localized non-small cell lung cancer. The data were produced by immunoSEQ multiplex PCR, yet TCRdb's version contains in-frame clones alone and is incomplete. The sample carries more than 15,000 clones, around 83% recorded once. The sample in question was peripheral blood, obtained before any cancer treatment. Receptor source: a male donor at least 60 years old with stage I lung adenocarcinoma. Both conserved end residues are part of each CDR3. Fields, in order: V gene, D gene, J gene, clone size, CDR3 protein, CDR3 DNA. A D gene is named only where the DNA matches it firmly. Some rows mark clone size as missing; the rest say once, few, many or name a class of expanded clone.

TRBV19	NA	TRBJ2-7	few	CASSSLGVQPGRGLEQYF	TGTGCCAGTAGTTCTTTAGGGGTCCAGCCGGGACGAGGCCTGGAGCAGTACTTC
TRBV13	TRBD1	TRBJ2-1	NA	CASSLIDRDNEQFF	TGTGCCAGCAGCTTGATAGACAGGGACAATGAGCAGTTCTTC
TRBV29-1	TRBD1	TRBJ1-2	NA	CSDYRGQGGYTF	TGCAGCGACTACAGGGGGCAAGGGGGCTACACCTTC
TRBV5-1	NA	TRBJ2-7	NA	CASSFLQGGPKQYF	TGCGCCAGCAGCTTCTTACAGGGTGGGCCTAAGCAGTACTTC
TRBV7-2	NA	TRBJ1-3	NA	CASTPPGVTFSGNTIYF	TGTGCCAGCACCCCTCCAGGGGTGACCTTCTCTGGAAACACCATATATTTT
TRBV9	TRBD1	TRBJ2-5	NA	CASSVGIEGGQRETQYF	TGTGCCAGCAGCGTAGGTATCGAAGGGGGACAGAGGGAGACCCAGTACTTC
TRBV29-1	TRBD1	TRBJ2-3	NA	CSVGQGEDTQYF	TGCAGCGTGGGACAGGGAGAAGATACGCAGTATTTT
TRBV6-4	NA	TRBJ2-1	NA	CASSKFGGEQFF	TGTGCCAGCAGTAAGTTCGGGGGTGAGCAGTTCTTC
TRBV11-1	NA	TRBJ2-5	NA	CASSLGGGQETQYF	TGTGCCAGCAGCTTAGGAGGGGGTCAAGAGACCCAGTACTTC
TRBV28	NA	TRBJ1-6	few	CASSLYALGSSPLHF	TGTGCCAGCAGTTTATACGCCCTGGGGAGTTCACCCCTCCACTTT
TRBV7-2	TRBD2	TRBJ2-7	few	CASSLRLAGDYEQYF	TGTGCCAGCAGCTTAAGACTAGCGGGAGACTACGAGCAGTACTTC
TRBV29-1	NA	TRBJ2-6	NA	CSVADNPSGANVLTF	TGCAGCGTTGCGGACAACCCATCTGGGGCCAACGTCCTGACTTTC
TRBV2	NA	TRBJ1-5	NA	CASNPANQPQHF	TGTGCCAGCAATCCAGCCAATCAGCCCCAGCATTTT
TRBV6-5	TRBD1	TRBJ1-1	NA	CASSGQGNTEAFF	TGTGCCAGCTCCGGACAGGGGAACACTGAAGCTTTCTTT
TRBV7-3	TRBD2	TRBJ2-2	NA	CASSYSGASTGELFF	TGTGCCAGCAGCTACAGCGGGGCCAGCACCGGGGAGCTGTTTTTT
TRBV5-4	NA	TRBJ2-1	NA	CASSLGQTRNEQFF	TGTGCCAGCAGCTTGGGGCAGACCCGTAATGAGCAGTTCTTC
TRBV9	TRBD1	TRBJ2-4	NA	CASSLGTGENIQYF	TGTGCCAGCAGCCTCGGGACAGGGGAAAACATTCAGTACTTC